These T cell receptor beta chains were read from a single sample in a study of blood T cell repertoires in COVID-19. Here immunoSEQ multiplex PCR was the method, and the copy in TCRdb shows in-frame clones only, minus some. This sample yields about 83,000 clones, of which roughly 86% are seen a single time; 7% to 9% belongs to the top ten. The material sequenced was peripheral blood. The receptors stem from an elderly man with active or convalescent COVID-19. Each CDR3 is given with its conserved first and last residue. D genes are given only for firm matches. Clone size appears in some rows only: once, few, many, or a class for an expanded clone.

abundance,j_gene,v_gene,d_gene,CDR3nt,CDR3aa
.,TRBJ1-2,TRBV20-1,TRBD1,TGCAGTGCTAGTCGACAGGGGGCTGGTCTCGGCTACACCTTC,CSASRQGAGLGYTF
.,TRBJ2-1,TRBV24-1,.,TGTGCCACGACGGAGGGGCCAGGATATGAGCAGTTCTTC,CATTEGPGYEQFF
.,TRBJ1-2,TRBV28,.,TGTGCCAGCAGTTTAGTATCGGGTGACTATGGCTACACCTTC,CASSLVSGDYGYTF
few,TRBJ1-3,TRBV6-1,.,TGTGCCAGCAGTGAAGAACCGGCGGCGTTTGGAAACACCATATATTTT,CASSEEPAAFGNTIYF
.,TRBJ1-1,TRBV11-3,TRBD1,TGTGCCAGCAGCTTAACAGGGGACACTGAAGCTTTCTTT,CASSLTGDTEAFF
.,TRBJ2-5,TRBV5-1,.,TGCGCCAGCAGCTTGGGCGGGGCACAAGAGACCCAGTACTTC,CASSLGGAQETQYF
once,TRBJ1-5,TRBV6-2/TRBV6-3,TRBD1,TGTGCCAGCAGTTCCCATTGGGACAGACTAAATCAGCCCCAGCATTTT,CASSSHWDRLNQPQHF
once,TRBJ2-3,TRBV3-1/TRBV3-2,TRBD2,TGTGCCAGCAGCCAAGATCGGACTAGAGGTACGCAGTATTTT,CASSQDRTRGTQYF
.,TRBJ2-2,TRBV6-2/TRBV6-3,.,TGTGCCAGCAGTTACTCTTTTGGGGAGCCGGTCACCGGGGAGCTGTTTTTT,CASSYSFGEPVTGELFF
.,TRBJ1-1,TRBV4-1,.,TGCGCCAGCAGCCAAGGAGGCAGGGTCGTGAACACTGAAGCTTTCTTT,CASSQGGRVVNTEAFF
.,TRBJ1-4,TRBV6-5,.,TGTGCCAGCAGTTACGGGCAGTTTAATGAAAAACTGTTTTTT,CASSYGQFNEKLFF
.,TRBJ1-2,TRBV7-2,TRBD1,TGTGCCAGCAGCGAGGGACAGGGGATTTTTGCCTACACCTTC,CASSEGQGIFAYTF
.,TRBJ2-1,TRBV20-1,.,TGCAGTGCTCGACTTTATGGTGAGCAGTTCTTC,CSARLYGEQFF
once,TRBJ1-6,TRBV5-1,.,TGCGCCAGCAGCACACCTCCAGCGGGGTTTAATTCACCCCTCCACTTT,CASSTPPAGFNSPLHF
.,TRBJ1-3,TRBV19,.,TGTGCCAGTAGTACGTCTAAGACAGGATTTGGAAACACCATATATTTT,CASSTSKTGFGNTIYF
once,TRBJ2-3,TRBV5-4,.,TGTGCCAGCAGCCCCCAGGGGCTAGCGGGCACAGATACGCAGTATTTT,CASSPQGLAGTDTQYF
.,TRBJ2-1,TRBV4-1,TRBD2,TGCGCCAGCAGCCCCCGTAGGACTAGCGGGAACAATGAGCAGTTCTTC,CASSPRRTSGNNEQFF
.,TRBJ2-5,TRBV19,.,TGTGCCAGTAGTATGACAGGCCCCTCGGTAGAGACCCAGTACTTC,CASSMTGPSVETQYF
.,TRBJ2-5,TRBV11-2,.,TGTGCCCCTGAGGAGACCCAGTACTTC,CAPEETQYF
.,TRBJ2-3,TRBV25-1,.,TGTGCCAGCAGTGAGGCCGGCGAGGTAGTAGATACGCAGTATTTT,CASSEAGEVVDTQYF
.,TRBJ2-2,TRBV5-6,.,TGTGCCAGCAGCTTCGTGACATCCTCCTTCGGAGGGGAGCTGTTTTTT,CASSFVTSSFGGELFF
.,TRBJ1-1,TRBV14,.,TGTGCCAGCAGCCGGGGCTTGGGGAACACTGAAGCTTTCTTT,CASSRGLGNTEAFF
.,TRBJ1-1,TRBV12-3/TRBV12-4,.,TGTGCCAGCAGGCGAGAAGAGAACACTGAAGCTTTCTTT,CASRREENTEAFF
.,TRBJ2-5,TRBV2,TRBD2,TGTGCCAGCAGTGAAATGGGGGGGACTCAAGAGACCCAGTACTTC,CASSEMGGTQETQYF